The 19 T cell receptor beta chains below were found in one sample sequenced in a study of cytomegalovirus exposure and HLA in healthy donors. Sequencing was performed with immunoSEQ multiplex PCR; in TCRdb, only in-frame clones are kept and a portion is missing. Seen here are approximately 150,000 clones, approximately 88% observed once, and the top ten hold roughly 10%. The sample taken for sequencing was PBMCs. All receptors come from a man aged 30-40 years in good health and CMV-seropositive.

The CDR3 DNA sequence: TGTGCCAGCAGCTCCCTAGCTTTTCGAGGTAATGAGCAGTTCTTC. This gives the protein CASSSLAFRGNEQFF. V gene TRBV7-9 combines with J gene TRBJ2-1, with a weak D call TRBD2 (5 bases). The CDR3 extends over 15 amino acids. Trimming removed 4 bases from V and 7 bases from J, with 17 bases in between. CDR1 and CDR2 from the germline V gene are SEHNR and FQNEAQ (reference sequence).

CDR3 region: CSVEDSMRGKTYEQYF. CDR3 nucleotides: TGCAGCGTTGAAGATAGTATGCGGGGGAAGACCTACGAGCAGTACTTC. This chain uses TRBV29-1 with TRBJ2-7, with 7 bases lining up with TRBD2. The length of the CDR3 is 16 residues. The J segment lost 2 bases and the V segment lost 0 bases, leaving 10 bases of the junction unmatched. The germline V gene encodes CDR1 SQVTM and CDR2 ANQGSEA.

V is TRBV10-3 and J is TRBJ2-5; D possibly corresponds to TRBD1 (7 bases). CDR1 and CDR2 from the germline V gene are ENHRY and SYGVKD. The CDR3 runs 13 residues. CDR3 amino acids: CASGGGYQETQYF. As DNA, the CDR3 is TGTGCATCAGGGGGAGGCTACCAAGAGACCCAGTACTTC.

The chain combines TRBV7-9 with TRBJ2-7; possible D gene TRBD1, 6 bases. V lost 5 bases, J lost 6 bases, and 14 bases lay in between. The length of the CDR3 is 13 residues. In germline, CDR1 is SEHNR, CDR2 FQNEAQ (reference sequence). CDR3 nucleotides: TGTGCCAGCAGCCCCGCGTCAGGGGTCGAGCAGTACTTC. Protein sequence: CASSPASGVEQYF.

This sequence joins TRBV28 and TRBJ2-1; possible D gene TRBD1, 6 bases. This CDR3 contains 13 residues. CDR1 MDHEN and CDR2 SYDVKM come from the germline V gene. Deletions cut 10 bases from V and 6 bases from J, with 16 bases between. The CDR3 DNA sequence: TGTGCCATCATGAAGGGACAACCCAATGAGCAGTTCTTC. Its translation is CAIMKGQPNEQFF.

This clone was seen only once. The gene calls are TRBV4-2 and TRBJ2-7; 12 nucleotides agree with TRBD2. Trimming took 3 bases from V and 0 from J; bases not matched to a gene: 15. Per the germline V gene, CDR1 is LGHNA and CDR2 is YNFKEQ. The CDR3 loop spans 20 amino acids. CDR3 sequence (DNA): TGTGCCAGCAGCCACCTCCTCCGACTAGCGGGAGAAGGGGTCTCCTACGAGCAGTACTTC. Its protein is CASSHLLRLAGEGVSYEQYF.

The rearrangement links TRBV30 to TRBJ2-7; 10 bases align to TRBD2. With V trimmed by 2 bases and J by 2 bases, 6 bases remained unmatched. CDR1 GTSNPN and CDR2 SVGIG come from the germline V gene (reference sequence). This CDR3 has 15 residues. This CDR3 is CAWSRLAGAPYEQYF. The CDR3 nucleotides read TGTGCCTGGAGTCGGCTAGCGGGGGCTCCCTACGAGCAGTACTTC.

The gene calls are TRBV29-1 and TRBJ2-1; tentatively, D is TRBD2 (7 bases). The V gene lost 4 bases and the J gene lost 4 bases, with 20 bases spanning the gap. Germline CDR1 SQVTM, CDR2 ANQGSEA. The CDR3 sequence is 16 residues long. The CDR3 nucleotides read TGCAGCGTTGCCCCCTACCCGGGGGGCCTTTACAATGAGCAGTTCTTC. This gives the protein CSVAPYPGGLYNEQFF.

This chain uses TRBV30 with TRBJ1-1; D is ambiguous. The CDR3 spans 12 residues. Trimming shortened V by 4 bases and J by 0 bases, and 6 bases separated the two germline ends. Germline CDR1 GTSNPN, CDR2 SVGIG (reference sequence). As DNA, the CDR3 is TGTGCCTGGACGGGGATGAACACTGAAGCTTTCTTT. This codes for CAWTGMNTEAFF.

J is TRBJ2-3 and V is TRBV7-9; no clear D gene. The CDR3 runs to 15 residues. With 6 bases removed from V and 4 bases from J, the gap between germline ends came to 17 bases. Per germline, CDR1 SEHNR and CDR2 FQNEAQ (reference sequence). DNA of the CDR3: TGTGCCAGCAGTGACACGTTAAGGCAGTCAGATACGCAGTATTTT. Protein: CASSDTLRQSDTQYF. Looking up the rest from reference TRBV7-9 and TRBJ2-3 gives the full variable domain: DTGVSQNPRHKITKRGQNVTFRCDPISEHNRLYWYRQTLGQGPEFLTYFQNEAQLEKSRLLSDRFSAERPKGSFSTLEIQRTEQGDSAMYLCASSDTLRQSDTQYFGPGTRLTVL.

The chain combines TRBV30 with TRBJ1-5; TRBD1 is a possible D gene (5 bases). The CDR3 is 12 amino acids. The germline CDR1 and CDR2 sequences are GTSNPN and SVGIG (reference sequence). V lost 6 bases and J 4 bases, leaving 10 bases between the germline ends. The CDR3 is CACQGGNQPQHF. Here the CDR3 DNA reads TGTGCCTGTCAGGGAGGTAATCAGCCCCAGCATTTT.

The CDR3 DNA sequence: TGTGCCAGTAGTATCGCCGGGACAGGATTCTACGAGCAGTACTTC. Translated: CASSIAGTGFYEQYF. This chain connects TRBV19 to TRBJ2-7; 8 positions match TRBD1. Germline loops: CDR1 LNHDA, CDR2 SQIVND (reference sequence). J gave up 3 bases and V 3 bases, and 7 bases lay outside the gene matches. This CDR3 is built from 15 residues.

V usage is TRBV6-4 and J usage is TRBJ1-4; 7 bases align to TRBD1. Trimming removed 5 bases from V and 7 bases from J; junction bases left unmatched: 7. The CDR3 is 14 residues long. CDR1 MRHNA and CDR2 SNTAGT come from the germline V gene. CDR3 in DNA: TGTGCCAGCAGTCCCGGGACAGAGGTTGAAAAACTGTTTTTT. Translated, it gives CASSPGTEVEKLFF.

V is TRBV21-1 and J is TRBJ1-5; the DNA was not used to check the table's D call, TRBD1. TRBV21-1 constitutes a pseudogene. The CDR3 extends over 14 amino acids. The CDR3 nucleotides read TGTGCCAGCAGCAAAATGGGACAGGGGTCTTCCCAGCATTTT. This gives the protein CASSKMGQGSSQHF.

The DNA for the CDR3 is TGTGCCAGCTCACCACCGACAGGGATGCACGAGCAGTACTTC. This gives the protein CASSPPTGMHEQYF. The V call is TRBV18, the J call TRBJ2-7, with 7 bases aligning to TRBD1. Trimming cost V 0 bases and J 5 bases; bases outside gene matches: 4. The germline V gene has CDR1 KGHSH and CDR2 LQKENI. The CDR3 loop spans 14 amino acids.

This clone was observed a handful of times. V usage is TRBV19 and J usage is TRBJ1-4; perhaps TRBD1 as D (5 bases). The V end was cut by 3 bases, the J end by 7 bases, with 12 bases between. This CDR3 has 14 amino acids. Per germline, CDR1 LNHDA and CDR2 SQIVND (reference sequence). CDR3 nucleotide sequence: TGTGCCAGTAGTATCCAGGGATGGGGTGAAAAACTGTTTTTT. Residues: CASSIQGWGEKLFF.

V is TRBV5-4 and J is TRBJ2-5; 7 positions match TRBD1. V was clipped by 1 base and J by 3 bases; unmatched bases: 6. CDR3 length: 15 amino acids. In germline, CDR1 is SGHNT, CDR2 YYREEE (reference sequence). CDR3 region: CASSLSQGVKETQYF. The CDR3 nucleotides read TGTGCCAGCAGCTTGTCCCAGGGGGTGAAAGAGACCCAGTACTTC.

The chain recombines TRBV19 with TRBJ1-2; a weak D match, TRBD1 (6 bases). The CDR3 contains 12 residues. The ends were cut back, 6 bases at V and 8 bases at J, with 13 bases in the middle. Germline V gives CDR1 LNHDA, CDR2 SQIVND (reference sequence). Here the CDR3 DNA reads TGTGCCAGTAGCCGGGACAAATCCGGCTACACCTTC. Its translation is CASSRDKSGYTF.

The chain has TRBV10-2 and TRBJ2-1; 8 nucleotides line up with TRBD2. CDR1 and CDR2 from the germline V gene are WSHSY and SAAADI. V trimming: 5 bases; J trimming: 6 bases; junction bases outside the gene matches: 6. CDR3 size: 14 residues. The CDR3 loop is CASSPSGSANEQFF. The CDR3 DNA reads TGCGCCAGCAGTCCCAGCGGGAGTGCCAATGAGCAGTTCTTC.